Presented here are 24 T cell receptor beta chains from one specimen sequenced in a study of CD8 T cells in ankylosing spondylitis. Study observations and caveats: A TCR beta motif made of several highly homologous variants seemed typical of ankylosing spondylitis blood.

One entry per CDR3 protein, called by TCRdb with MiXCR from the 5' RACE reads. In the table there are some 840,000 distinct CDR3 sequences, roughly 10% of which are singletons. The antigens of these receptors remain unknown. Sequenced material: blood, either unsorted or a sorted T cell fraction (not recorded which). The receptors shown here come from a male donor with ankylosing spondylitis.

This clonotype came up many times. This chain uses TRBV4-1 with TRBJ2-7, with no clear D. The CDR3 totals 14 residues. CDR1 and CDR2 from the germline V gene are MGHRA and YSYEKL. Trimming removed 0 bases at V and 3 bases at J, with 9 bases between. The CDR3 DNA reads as TGCGCCAGCAGCCAAGAGAGCTTAATCTACGAGCAGTACTTC. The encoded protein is CASSQESLIYEQYF.

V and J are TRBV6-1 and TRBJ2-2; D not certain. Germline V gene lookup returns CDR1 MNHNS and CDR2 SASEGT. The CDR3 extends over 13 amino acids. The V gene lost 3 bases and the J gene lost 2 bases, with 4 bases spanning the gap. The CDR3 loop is CASSDFNTGELFF. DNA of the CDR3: TGTGCCAGCAGTGACTTCAACACCGGGGAGCTGTTTTTT.

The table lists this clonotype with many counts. In DNA, the CDR3 is TGCGCCAGCAGCCAAGATTATGGGGCGCCTTACAATGAGCAGTTCTTC. Residues: CASSQDYGAPYNEQFF. The chain carries TRBV4-3 and TRBJ2-1, with D maybe TRBD1 (5 bases). V gave up 0 bases and J gave up 4 bases, with 13 bases separating them. CDR1 LGHNA and CDR2 YSLEER come from the germline V gene. The CDR3 is 16 amino acids.

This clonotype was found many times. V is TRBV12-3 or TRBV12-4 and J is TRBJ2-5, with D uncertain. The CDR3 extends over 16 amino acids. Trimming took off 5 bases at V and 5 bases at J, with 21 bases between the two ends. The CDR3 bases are TGTGCCAGCAGTGCCGACGGTGGGCGGTCTGGGGAGACCCAGTACTTC. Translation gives CASSADGGRSGETQYF.

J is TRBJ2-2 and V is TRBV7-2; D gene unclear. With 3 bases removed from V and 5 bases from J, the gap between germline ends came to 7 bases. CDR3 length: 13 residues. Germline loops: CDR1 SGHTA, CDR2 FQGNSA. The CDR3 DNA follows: TGTGCCAGCAGCTTCCAGTCGACCGGGGAGCTGTTTTTT. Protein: CASSFQSTGELFF.

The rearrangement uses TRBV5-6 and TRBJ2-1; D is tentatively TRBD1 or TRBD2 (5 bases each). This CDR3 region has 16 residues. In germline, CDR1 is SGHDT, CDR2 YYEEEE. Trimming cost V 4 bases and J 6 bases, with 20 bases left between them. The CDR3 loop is CASSLTLGRPINEQFF. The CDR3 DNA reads TGTGCCAGCAGCCTTACCTTGGGACGGCCTATCAATGAGCAGTTCTTC.

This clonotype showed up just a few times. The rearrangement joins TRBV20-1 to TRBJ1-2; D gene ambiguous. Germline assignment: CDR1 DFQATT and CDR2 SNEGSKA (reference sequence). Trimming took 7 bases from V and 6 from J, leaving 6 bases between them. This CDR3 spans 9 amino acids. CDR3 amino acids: CSVPDGYTF. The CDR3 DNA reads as TGCAGTGTTCCTGATGGCTACACCTTC.

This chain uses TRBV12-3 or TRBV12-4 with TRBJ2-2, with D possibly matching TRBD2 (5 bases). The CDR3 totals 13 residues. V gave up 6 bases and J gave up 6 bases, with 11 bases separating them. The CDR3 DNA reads TGTGCCAGCAGCCAATTCGGGGCCGGGGAGCTGTTTTTT. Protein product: CASSQFGAGELFF.

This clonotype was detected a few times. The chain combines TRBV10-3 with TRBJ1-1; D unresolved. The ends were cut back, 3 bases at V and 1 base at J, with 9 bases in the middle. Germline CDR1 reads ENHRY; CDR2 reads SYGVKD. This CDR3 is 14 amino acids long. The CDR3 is CAISEPGQNTEAFF. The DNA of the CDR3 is TGTGCCATCAGTGAACCCGGGCAGAACACTGAAGCTTTCTTT.

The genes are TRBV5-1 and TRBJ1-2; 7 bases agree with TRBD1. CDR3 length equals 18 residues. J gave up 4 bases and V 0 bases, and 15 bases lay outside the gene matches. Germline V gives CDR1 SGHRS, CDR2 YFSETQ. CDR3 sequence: CASSLERGQPIIGYGYTF. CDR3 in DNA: TGCGCCAGCAGCTTGGAACGGGGACAGCCAATAATCGGCTATGGCTACACCTTC.

CDR3 coding DNA: TGCAGTGCTAGAGATAGGAGGACTAGCGGCACCGGGGAGCTGTTTTTT. This codes for CSARDRRTSGTGELFF. The genes are TRBV20-1 and TRBJ2-2; 10 positions match TRBD2. Unmatched junction bases numbered 5, after V lost 0 bases and J lost 4 bases. The CDR3 is made up of 16 amino acids. Germline assignment: CDR1 DFQATT and CDR2 SNEGSKA (reference sequence).

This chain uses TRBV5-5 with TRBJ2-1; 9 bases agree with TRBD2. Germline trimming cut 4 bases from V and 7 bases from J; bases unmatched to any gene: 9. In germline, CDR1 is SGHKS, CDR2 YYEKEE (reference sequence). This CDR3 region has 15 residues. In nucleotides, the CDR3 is TGTGCCAGCAGCCCCCGCGGGAGGGGGAGGAATGAGCAGTTCTTC. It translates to CASSPRGRGRNEQFF.

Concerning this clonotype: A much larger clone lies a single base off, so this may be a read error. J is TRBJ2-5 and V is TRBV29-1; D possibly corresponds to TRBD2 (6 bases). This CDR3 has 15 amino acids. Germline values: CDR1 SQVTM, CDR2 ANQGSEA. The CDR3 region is CCVRKSGLFQETQYF. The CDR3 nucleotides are TGCTGCGTTCGTAAATCGGGACTCTTCCAAGAGACCCAGTACTTC.

CDR3 coding DNA: TGCGCCAGCAGCCAAGATTTCAGGGGGCTGGAGACCCAGTACTTC. As protein: CASSQDFRGLETQYF. The chain joins TRBV4-3 to TRBJ2-5, with 8 bases aligning to TRBD1. Losses at the gene ends were 0 bases for V and 5 bases for J; bases not matched to a gene: 5. The CDR3 covers 15 residues. Looked up from germline, CDR1 is LGHNA and CDR2 is YSLEER.

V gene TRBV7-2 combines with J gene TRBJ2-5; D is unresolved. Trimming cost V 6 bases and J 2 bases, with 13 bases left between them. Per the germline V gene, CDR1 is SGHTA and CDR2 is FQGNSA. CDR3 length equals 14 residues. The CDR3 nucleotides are TGTGCCAGCAGTCCCAACATTCGGCAAGAGACCCAGTACTTC. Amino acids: CASSPNIRQETQYF. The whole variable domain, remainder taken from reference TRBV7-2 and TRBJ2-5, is GAGVSQSPSNKVTEKGKDVELRCDPISGHTALYWYRQSLGQGLEFLIYFQGNSAPDKSGLPSDRFSAERTGGSVSTLTIQRTQQEDSAVYLCASSPNIRQETQYFGPGTRLLVL.

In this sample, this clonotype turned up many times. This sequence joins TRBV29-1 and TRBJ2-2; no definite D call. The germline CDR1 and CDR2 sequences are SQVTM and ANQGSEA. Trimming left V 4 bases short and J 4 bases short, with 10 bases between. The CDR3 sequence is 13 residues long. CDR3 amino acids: CSVGAGSTGELFF. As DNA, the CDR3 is TGCAGCGTTGGGGCAGGTTCCACCGGGGAGCTGTTTTTT.

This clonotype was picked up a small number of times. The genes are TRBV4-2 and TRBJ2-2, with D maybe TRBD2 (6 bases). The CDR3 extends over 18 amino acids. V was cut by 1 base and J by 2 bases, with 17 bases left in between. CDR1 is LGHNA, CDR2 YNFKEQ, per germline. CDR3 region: CASSQGTTSIPNTGELFF. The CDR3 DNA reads TGTGCCAGCAGCCAAGGGACTACCTCAATTCCAAACACCGGGGAGCTGTTTTTT.

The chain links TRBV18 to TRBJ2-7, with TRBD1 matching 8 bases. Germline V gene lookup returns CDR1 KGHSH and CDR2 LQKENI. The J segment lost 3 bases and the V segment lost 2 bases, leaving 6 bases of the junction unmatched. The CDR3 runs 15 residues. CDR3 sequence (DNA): TGTGCCAGCTCACCAGACTTCGGACAGGGCTACGAGCAGTACTTC. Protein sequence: CASSPDFGQGYEQYF.

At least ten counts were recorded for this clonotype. The CDR3 sequence: CSVEPGQGGEQYF. DNA of the CDR3: TGCAGCGTTGAACCAGGACAGGGCGGCGAGCAGTACTTC. V usage is TRBV29-1 and J usage is TRBJ2-7; 8 nucleotides match TRBD1. This CDR3 has 13 residues. CDR1 and CDR2 (germline): SQVTM, ANQGSEA. V trimming: 2 bases; J trimming: 6 bases; junction bases outside the gene matches: 6.

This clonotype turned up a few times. DNA for the CDR3: TGCAGTGCTAACCGCCAGACCCAGTACTTC. Encoded protein: CSANRQTQYF. The genes are TRBV20-1 and TRBJ2-5; D is undetermined. V shed 4 bases and J shed 6 bases, with 6 bases lying between them. Germline CDR1 is DFQATT and CDR2 is SNEGSKA (reference sequence). The CDR3 extends over 10 amino acids.

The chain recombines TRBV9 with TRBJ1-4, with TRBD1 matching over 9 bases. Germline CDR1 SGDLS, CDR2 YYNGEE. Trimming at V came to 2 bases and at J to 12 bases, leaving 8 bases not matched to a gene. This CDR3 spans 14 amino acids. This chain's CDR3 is CASSVGTGFRELFF. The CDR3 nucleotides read TGTGCCAGCAGCGTCGGGACAGGGTTTCGGGAACTGTTTTTT.

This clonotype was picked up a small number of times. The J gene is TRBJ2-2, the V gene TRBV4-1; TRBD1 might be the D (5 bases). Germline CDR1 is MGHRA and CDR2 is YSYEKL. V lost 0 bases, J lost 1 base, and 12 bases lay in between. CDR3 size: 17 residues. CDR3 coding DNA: TGCGCCAGCAGCCAAGATCTTACAGGCTTGAACACCGGGGAGCTGTTTTTT. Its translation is CASSQDLTGLNTGELFF.

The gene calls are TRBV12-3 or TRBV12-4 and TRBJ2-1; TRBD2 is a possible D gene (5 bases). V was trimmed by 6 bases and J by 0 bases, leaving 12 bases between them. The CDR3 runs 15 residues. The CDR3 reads CASSQDFNSYNEQFF. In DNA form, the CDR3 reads TGTGCCAGCAGCCAGGACTTCAACTCCTACAATGAGCAGTTCTTC.

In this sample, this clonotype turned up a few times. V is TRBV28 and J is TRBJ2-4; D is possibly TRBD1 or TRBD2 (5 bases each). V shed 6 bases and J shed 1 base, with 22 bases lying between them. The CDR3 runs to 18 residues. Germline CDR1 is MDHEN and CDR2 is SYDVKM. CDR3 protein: CASSPPGPTRWAKNIQYF. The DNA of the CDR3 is TGTGCCAGCAGCCCCCCGGGACCGACGAGGTGGGCCAAAAACATTCAGTACTTC. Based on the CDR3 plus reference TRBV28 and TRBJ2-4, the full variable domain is DVKVTQSSRYLVKRTGEKVFLECVQDMDHENMFWYRQDPGLGLRLIYFSYDVKMKEKGDIPEGYSVSREKKERFSLILESASTNQTSMYLCASSPPGPTRWAKNIQYFGAGTRLSVL.